The 11 T cell receptor beta chains reported below all come from one sample, sequenced in a study of graft-versus-host responses after intestinal transplantation. The protocol was immunoSEQ multiplex PCR, while the TCRdb copy is restricted to in-frame clones and leaves out a portion. The sample has more than 60,000 clones, around 91% seen once; the top ten hold approximately 1.2%. For these TCRs, the target antigens are not known. Sequenced material: unstimulated CD8+ T cells sorted from spleen or lymph node cells, taken before intestinal transplant. The source of these receptors is a human donor who received an intestinal transplant.

The gene calls are TRBV9 and TRBJ2-7; no clear D gene. Germline values: CDR1 SGDLS, CDR2 YYNGEE. The CDR3 runs 13 residues. The V end was cut by 1 base, the J end by 3 bases, with 8 bases between. For the CDR3, the DNA is TGTGCCAGCAGCGTATCCGAGAGCTACGAGCAGTACTTC. Its translation is CASSVSESYEQYF. The full variable domain, rest sourced from reference TRBV9 and TRBJ2-7, is DSGVTQTPKHLITATGQRVTLRCSPRSGDLSVYWYQQSLDQGLQFLIQYYNGEERAKGNILERFSAQQFPDLHSELNLSSLELGDSALYFCASSVSESYEQYFGPGTRLTVT.

The genes are TRBV5-6 and TRBJ2-1; TRBD1 might be the D (6 bases). V lost 1 base to trimming and J lost 7 bases, with 15 bases between them. Per the germline V gene, CDR1 is SGHDT and CDR2 is YYEEEE. The CDR3 is made up of 15 amino acids. The CDR3 DNA sequence: TGTGCCAGCAGCTTGTGGGTGGGGGCGGTTAATGAGCAGTTCTTC. As protein: CASSLWVGAVNEQFF. Full variable domain (rest looked up from reference TRBV5-6 and TRBJ2-1): DAGVTQSPTHLIKTRGQQVTLRCSPKSGHDTVSWYQQALGQGPQFIFQYYEEEERQRGNFPDRFSGHQFPNYSSELNVNALLLGDSALYLCASSLWVGAVNEQFFGPGTRLTVL.

This sequence joins TRBV9 and TRBJ1-2; D ambiguous. The CDR3 loop spans 15 amino acids. Per the germline V gene, CDR1 is SGDLS and CDR2 is YYNGEE. The V end was cut by 0 bases, the J end by 4 bases, with 13 bases between. The CDR3 is CASSVGSGGTYGYTF. For the CDR3, the DNA is TGTGCCAGCAGCGTAGGGTCCGGAGGTACCTATGGCTACACCTTC.

The V and J genes are TRBV18 and TRBJ2-7; tentatively, D is TRBD2 (5 bases). Per the germline V gene, CDR1 is KGHSH and CDR2 is LQKENI. The CDR3 runs 16 residues. V lost 0 bases and J lost 3, with 15 bases in between. The CDR3 DNA reads as TGTGCCAGCTCACCACCGGATCCATTACGGGGCTACGAGCAGTACTTC. Translation: CASSPPDPLRGYEQYF.

This clone was observed once. V usage is TRBV10-2 and J usage is TRBJ2-7, with 7 bases fitting TRBD1. In germline, CDR1 is WSHSY, CDR2 SAAADI. The CDR3 is made up of 12 amino acids. Trimming cost V 7 bases and J 2 bases; bases outside gene matches: 2. For the CDR3, the DNA is TGCGCCAGCACAGGGACAGCCTACGAGCAGTACTTC. This sequence encodes CASTGTAYEQYF.

The CDR3 protein is CASAGDQETQYF. In DNA, the CDR3 is TGTGCCAGCGCAGGGGACCAAGAGACCCAGTACTTC. The V gene is TRBV6-5, the J gene TRBJ2-5, with TRBD1 as a possible D gene (6 bases). This CDR3 spans 12 amino acids. Germline values: CDR1 MNHEY, CDR2 SVGAGI. Deletions cut 8 bases from V and 0 bases from J, with 7 bases between.

The J gene is TRBJ1-5, the V gene TRBV7-9; D unclear. V dropped 3 bases and J dropped 5 bases, with 5 bases sitting between them. The CDR3 covers 12 residues. CDR1 is SEHNR, CDR2 FQNEAQ, per germline (reference sequence). DNA for the CDR3: TGTGCCAGCAGCTTCGAGTATCAGCCCCAGCATTTT. It specifies CASSFEYQPQHF.

The gene calls are TRBV4-1 and TRBJ2-7, with D possibly being TRBD1 (6 bases). The CDR3 spans 15 residues. Between the trimmed V and J ends, which lost 1 base and 2 bases, there was a span of 12 bases. Germline lookup yields CDR1 MGHRA and CDR2 YSYEKL. The CDR3 region is CASSQVIQGTYEQYF. The CDR3 DNA reads as TGCGCCAGCAGCCAAGTCATACAGGGAACCTACGAGCAGTACTTC.

This sequence joins TRBV7-9 and TRBJ1-6; possible D gene TRBD1, 6 bases. The CDR3 length is 13 residues. Germline CDR1 SEHNR, CDR2 FQNEAQ (reference sequence). Between the trimmed V and J ends, which lost 10 bases and 7 bases, there was a span of 14 bases. The CDR3 protein is CATDRSSNSPLHF. CDR3 DNA: TGTGCCACCGACAGGTCTTCCAATTCACCCCTCCACTTT.

The chain employs TRBV14 and TRBJ1-2; TRBD1 is a possible D gene (5 bases). V was pared by 1 base and J by 6 bases, with 9 bases between. The CDR3 has 13 amino acids. In germline, CDR1 is SGHDN, CDR2 FVKESK. CDR3 nucleotides: TGTGCCAGCAGCCAAGGGGGGGAGGATGGCTACACCTTC. This codes for CASSQGGEDGYTF.

The chain combines TRBV5-1 with TRBJ2-5; D may be TRBD2 (6 bases). V was shortened by 0 bases and J by 4 bases, with 7 bases between the two germline ends. CDR3 length equals 13 residues. Germline-derived CDR1 and CDR2 are SGHRS and YFSETQ. The CDR3 region has the DNA TGCGCCAGCAGCTTGGCCGGGGGAGAGACCCAGTACTTC. Amino acids: CASSLAGGETQYF.